This T cell receptor beta chain was sequenced for a study of cytomegalovirus exposure and HLA in healthy donors. Study observations and caveats: TCR sequences were mostly rare, though some public TCRs occurred in many donors.

Worth noting for this clone: Its specificity is unknown.

Trimming took off 6 bases at V and 1 base at J, with 9 bases between the two ends. Germline values: CDR1 MNHNY, CDR2 SVGAGI (reference sequence). The CDR3 runs to 13 residues. Produced via immunoSEQ multiplex PCR; TCRdb's table is partial and in-frame only. Of approximately 280,000 clones listed, about 86% are singletons. The source is a woman aged 18-29 years in good health and CMV-seronegative. The sample comprised PBMCs. The chain carries TRBV6-6 and TRBJ1-2; D unclear. As DNA, the CDR3 is TGTGCCAGCAGCGGACGGGATAACTATGGCTACACCTTC. Translated, it gives CASSGRDNYGYTF.